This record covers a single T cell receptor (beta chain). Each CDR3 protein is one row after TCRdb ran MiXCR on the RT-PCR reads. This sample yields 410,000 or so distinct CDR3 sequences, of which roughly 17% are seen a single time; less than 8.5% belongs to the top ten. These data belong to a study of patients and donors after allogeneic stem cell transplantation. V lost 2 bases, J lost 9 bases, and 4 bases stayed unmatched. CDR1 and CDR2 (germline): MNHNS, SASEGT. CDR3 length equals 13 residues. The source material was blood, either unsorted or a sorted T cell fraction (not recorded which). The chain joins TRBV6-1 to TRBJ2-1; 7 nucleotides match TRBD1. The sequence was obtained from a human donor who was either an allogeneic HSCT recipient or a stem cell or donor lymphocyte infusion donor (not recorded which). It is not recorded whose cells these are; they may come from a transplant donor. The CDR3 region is CASSEQGVGEQFF. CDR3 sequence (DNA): TGTGCCAGCAGTGAACAGGGGGTAGGTGAGCAGTTCTTC.